The TCR beta chain under discussion was sequenced for a study of shared clonotypes between healthy human individuals. CD4+ cells underwent separation, giving CD45RA+ naive and CD45RA-negative memory subsets. Germline V CDR1 and CDR2: SGHTA, FQGTGA. The trim removed 5 bases at V and 7 bases at J, leaving 7 bases unmatched. The CDR3 contains 15 residues. Details on this clone: Its target is unknown.

Study-wide results and limits: Naive subsets tended to show greater estimated richness than memory subsets. Relative to their counterparts shared across all four donors, non-shared clonotypes exhibited diminished generation probabilities. Blood was the only sampled material, and tissue repertoires likely differ.

Repertoires were generated with immunoSEQ multiplex PCR, while TCRdb's copy carries only in-frame clones and drops some. The table has around 1.1 million clones, 77% seen once. The sequence was obtained from a man younger than 30 in good health. Some clones in this sample may be carry-over from other donors' samples. Sequencing was performed on memory CD4+ T cells from PBMCs. Subset denoted: CD45RA-negative fraction. The rearrangement uses TRBV7-3 and TRBJ2-1, with 11 bases that match TRBD2. This CDR3 reads CASSGGVAGGNEQFF. The CDR3 nucleotides are TGTGCCAGCAGCGGGGGAGTAGCGGGAGGGAATGAGCAGTTCTTC. Together with reference TRBV7-3 and TRBJ2-1, the CDR3 gives the full variable domain: GAGVSQTPSNKVTEKGKYVELRCDPISGHTALYWYRQSLGQGPEFLIYFQGTGAADDSGLPNDRFFAVRPEGSVSTLKIQRTERGDSAVYLCASSGGVAGGNEQFFGPGTRLTVL.